The present entry profiles one TCR beta chain with its context. Its target antigen remains unknown. Base qualities are not at hand, and no much larger clone is one base apart. According to the study, the label for this sample's treatment or condition signals: roughly ten-day PBMC culture with coronavirus spike peptide pools or control peptides (ViraFEST assay). The ViraFEST assay, used in the study, expanded antigen-specific T cells with peptide pools and then identified the expanded clonotypes through TCR sequencing. Healthy vaccine recipients had no prior SARS-CoV-2 infection, confirmed by negative nucleocapsid antibody tests before and after vaccination. PBMCs were cultured at around 2 million per well in IMDM supplemented with approximately 4.7% human AB serum and 9.5 to 10 IU/ml IL-2, with 9.5 to 10 ug/ml peptide pools added. On days 3 and 7, half of the culture medium was replaced with fresh IL-2-containing medium. CD4+ T cells were isolated after approximately eleven days of culture through negative selection using the EasySep CD4+ T cell isolation kit. PBMCs were separated from whole blood using Ficoll-Paque Plus gradient centrifugation and then either used fresh or cryopreserved at -140C. Each culture condition was generally run in triplicate wells.

The sample is drawn from a study of vaccination and CD4 T cells after COVID-19 (dated by TCRdb to 2021 to 2024). As for the study more broadly: In the convalescent cohort there were six males and four females, among whom were two Hispanic individuals, seven Caucasians, two Asians and one multiracial person. Participants got two doses of the Pfizer-BioNTech BNT162b2 vaccine (n=8) or two doses of the Moderna mRNA-1273 vaccine (n=2). Post-COVID blood samples were collected from convalescent patients a median of approximately 100 days after diagnosis, with a range of about 30 to 161 days. Post-vaccine blood samples were taken a median of approximately 76 days after the second vaccine dose, with a range of about 14 to 241 days. The cultures were stimulated with overlapping spike peptide pools from SARS-CoV-2 and from the common cold coronaviruses HCoV-NL63, HCoV-OC43 and HCoV-229E. Control cultures used a CEFX viral epitope pool as positive control, an HIV-1 Nef peptide pool as negative control, or no peptide. The spike-specific CD4+ TCR repertoire was compared before and after mRNA vaccination in approximately 9 COVID-19 convalescent patients and a handful of infection-naive healthy vaccine recipients. The paper as a whole reports these results and caveats: The study included relatively few convalescent patients and did not analyze early timepoints after natural infection. The median count of SARS-CoV-2-reactive clonotypes went up from approximately 20 after infection to a few dozen after vaccination, although the change was not significant. In convalescent patients, a median about 86% of post-vaccine SARS-CoV-2-reactive clones were detected only after vaccination, and vaccine-specific priming was suggested by this finding. Of the vaccine-specific clones found in convalescent patients, nearly all (304 of 307) were mono-reactive for SARS-CoV-2 spike instead of being cross-reactive with common cold coronaviruses.

The library was generated by PCR. DNA from cultured CD4+ T cells underwent TCR sequencing with the Oncomine TCR Beta short-read assay at the Johns Hopkins FTIC core. Genomic DNA was extracted from the cultured CD4+ T cells with the QIAamp micro DNA kit. Oncomine TCR Beta libraries made from cultured CD4+ T cells were pooled using unique dual indexes and sequenced on an Illumina iSeq 100. Concerning the study's data processing: Non-productive sequences were filtered out, and CDR3s that did not start with C, did not end with F or W, or were shorter than 7 amino acids were discarded. Antigen-specific clonotypes were identified with the MANAFEST web application by comparing peptide-stimulated wells with reference and other culture wells. An FDR below 0.05, an odds ratio above 5, and a productive frequency above 0.1% in at least two of three replicate wells were required for clones to be considered positive. A clonotype counted as cross-reactive if it showed significant expansion both in the SARS-CoV-2 spike wells and in at least one common cold coronavirus spike condition. Levenshtein distances (stringdist) and unrooted phylogenetic trees (ape) in R version 3.6.1 were used to assess CDR3 homology. Starting from the raw public reads, TCRdb applied fastp trimming at Q25, assembled clones with MiXCR and retained in-frame beta chains. All rows with the same CDR3 protein become a single entry with the most common DNA and genes. For this entry, the V and J calls and clone size follow TCRdb and not the study's own pipeline. The sample has about 9,600 distinct CDR3 sequences on record, about 27% of them singletons. The top ten constitute just over 45% of the sample.

For this chain, trimming is 5 bases at the V end and 3 bases at the J end, and the number of junction bases without a gene match is 5. Measured from the cysteine to the phenylalanine, the CDR3 is 14 residues long. Only CDR3 DNA is held: 42 bases, read in frame from base 1. The sample was CD4+ T cells from blood, cultured in vitro, taken before SARS-CoV-2 vaccination. The chain is assembled from TRBV12-3 or TRBV12-4 and TRBJ2-7; 9 nucleotides in the junction match TRBD1. The receptor comes from a human donor who received a COVID-19 vaccine. In nucleotide form, the sequence is TGTGCCAGCAGTCCCTGGGACAGGGTCTACGAGCAGTACTTC. Its product reads: CASSPWDRVYEQYF.